The entry that follows covers one T cell receptor (beta chain) sequence. The source of the sample is a study of T cells after yellow fever vaccination. UMIs were added to TCR cDNA along with a universal primer site when it was made by 5'RACE template switching. Using its own MiXCR run on the 5' RACE reads, TCRdb lists one record per CDR3 protein. The sample lists 300,000 to 400,000 distinct CDR3 sequences; 9.5% to 12% were seen once. V dropped 0 bases and J dropped 3; count of bases not matched to a gene: 4. Germline V gene lookup returns CDR1 SGHTA and CDR2 FQGTGA. The CDR3 runs to 15 residues. The receptor comes from a man younger than 30 who received the YFV17D yellow fever vaccine. This specimen was CD4+ T cells sorted from PBMCs, taken 45 days after the yellow fever booster vaccination. V and J are TRBV7-3 and TRBJ1-2, with TRBD1 matching over 7 bases. In DNA form, the CDR3 reads TGTGCCAGCAGCTTAACCCTTACAGGGGACTATGGCTACACCTTC. As protein: CASSLTLTGDYGYTF.